This T cell receptor beta chain was identified in a study of blood T cell repertoires in COVID-19. Symptom resolution, clearance, or two negative PCRs marked donors in Cohort 3 as recovered. This table comes from immunoSEQ multiplex PCR, and its TCRdb copy is limited to in-frame clones, with some not included. Here the sample spans about 320,000 clones, under 95% being singletons. This CDR3 contains 12 residues. The germline V gene has CDR1 MNHEY and CDR2 SVGAGI. The V and J ends lost 10 bases and 7 bases respectively, with 16 bases between them. The sequenced sample consisted of PBMCs or T cells enriched from blood (not recorded which). The J gene is TRBJ1-2, the V gene TRBV6-5; tentative D call: TRBD1 (5 bases). The clonotype comes from a man in his sixties who had recovered from COVID-19. The CDR3 spells CATSAGGIGYTF. CDR3 DNA: TGTGCCACCTCGGCCGGGGGAATTGGCTACACCTTC.